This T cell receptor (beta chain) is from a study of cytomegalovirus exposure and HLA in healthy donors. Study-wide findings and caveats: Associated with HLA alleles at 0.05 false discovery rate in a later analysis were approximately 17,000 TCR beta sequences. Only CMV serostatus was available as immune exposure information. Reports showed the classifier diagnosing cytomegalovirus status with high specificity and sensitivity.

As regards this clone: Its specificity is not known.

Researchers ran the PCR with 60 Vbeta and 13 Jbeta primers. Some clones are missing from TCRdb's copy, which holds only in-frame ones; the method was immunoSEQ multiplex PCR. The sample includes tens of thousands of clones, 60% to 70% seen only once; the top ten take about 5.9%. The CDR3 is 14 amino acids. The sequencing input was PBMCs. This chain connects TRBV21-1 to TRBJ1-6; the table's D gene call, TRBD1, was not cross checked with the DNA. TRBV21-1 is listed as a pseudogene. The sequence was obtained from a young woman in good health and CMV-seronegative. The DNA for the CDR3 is TGTGCCAGCAGCAAACCCCAGGTGCATTCACCCCTCCACTTT. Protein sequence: CASSKPQVHSPLHF.